This T cell receptor beta chain was sequenced in a study of blood T cell repertoires in COVID-19. Study-wide context: Whether acute or convalescent, the COVID-19 samples came from the United States, Italy and Spain. T cells, B-cell-depleted T cells, or PBMCs supplied cDNA or gDNA.

Seattle-derived patients entered the study during active infection and were followed longitudinally. There are 15 residues in the CDR3. Germline values: CDR1 LGHDT, CDR2 YNNKEL (reference sequence). Unmatched junction bases numbered 8, after V lost 4 bases and J lost 2 bases. Authors' methods: Amplification of reference gene primers was used by the study to estimate nucleated cell counts. The table came from immunoSEQ multiplex PCR; TCRdb's copy has only in-frame clones and leaves some out. The DNA was the basis for D and trimming; V, J and clone size are from that table. The table has some 300,000 clones, nearly 90% seen once.

The clonotype comes from a woman in her thirties or forties with COVID-19, enrolled during active disease. The gene calls are TRBV3-1 (or the pseudogene TRBV3-2) and TRBJ2-7, with 7 bases matching TRBD2. The material sequenced was peripheral blood. DNA of the CDR3: TGTGCCAGCAGCCTCGGGGGGAGTGGGGCCTACGAGCAGTACTTC. Translated: CASSLGGSGAYEQYF.